The 15 T cell receptor beta chains reported below all come from one sample, sequenced in a study of human T cells and chemical hapten exposure. TCRdb reanalysed the RACE reads using MiXCR and keeps one entry per CDR3 protein. Of tens of thousands of distinct CDR3 sequences in the sample, more than 10% were seen once. The time point is: patch test 3, about 24 weeks after DPC sensitization. Treatment indicated: therapeutic diphenylcyclopropenone sensitization with weekly scalp DPC. The sample was whole blood, taken in connection with sensitization to the hapten diphenylcyclopropenone (DPC). These receptors came from a woman aged 45-65 years with alopecia areata. Some clones in this sample may be carry-over from other donors' samples.

This chain uses TRBV12-3 or TRBV12-4 with TRBJ1-1; D is perhaps TRBD1 (6 bases). This CDR3 spans 14 amino acids. The germline V and J ends were trimmed by 1 base and 1 base, with 7 bases remaining between them. The CDR3 spells CASSLEGGNTEAFF. The DNA of the CDR3 is TGTGCCAGCAGTTTAGAAGGGGGGAACACTGAAGCTTTCTTT.

This clonotype was found a few times. The CDR3 DNA reads TGCGCCAGCAGTCCGACAGGGGAGGCAGATACGCAGTATTTT. Its translation is CASSPTGEADTQYF. The genes are TRBV10-2 and TRBJ2-3; 8 nucleotides match TRBD1. Trimming removed 5 bases from V and 4 bases from J; junction bases left unmatched: 5. The CDR3 extends over 14 amino acids. CDR1 is WSHSY and CDR2 is SAAADI in the germline V gene.

Many counts were recorded for this clonotype. The V and J genes are TRBV3-1 and TRBJ2-5, with 8 nucleotides matching TRBD2. The CDR3 has 15 amino acids. Losses at the gene ends were 3 bases for V and 2 bases for J; bases not matched to a gene: 5. Looked up from germline, CDR1 is LGHDT and CDR2 is YNNKEL (reference sequence). DNA for the CDR3: TGTGCCAGCAGCCATCATGGGACTAGACAAGAGACCCAGTACTTC. This codes for CASSHHGTRQETQYF.

This clonotype was found many times. The chain joins TRBV18 to TRBJ2-7; D may match TRBD1 or TRBD2 (5 bases each). Germline V gives CDR1 KGHSH, CDR2 LQKENI. The V gene lost 6 bases and the J gene lost 2 bases, with 17 bases spanning the gap. The CDR3 runs to 15 residues. Here the CDR3 DNA reads TGTGCCAGCTCGCGGGCCCGGGACGTAACCTACGAGCAGTACTTC. Translation gives CASSRARDVTYEQYF.

In its sample, this clonotype was seen many times. The CDR3 here is CASSPGLGEKLFF. DNA for the CDR3: TGTGCCAGCAGCCCCGGACTGGGTGAAAAACTGTTTTTT. The rearrangement uses TRBV7-8 and TRBJ1-4, with D unresolved. The CDR3 runs 13 residues. V lost 5 bases, J lost 7 bases, and 11 bases lay in between. Germline V gene sequence: CDR1 SGHVS, CDR2 FQNEAQ.

The chain couples TRBV20-1 to TRBJ2-3; 7 nucleotides line up with TRBD2. The CDR3 length is 15 residues. The trim removed 1 base at V and 3 bases at J, leaving 7 bases unmatched. The germline V gene encodes CDR1 DFQATT and CDR2 SNEGSKA (reference sequence). The CDR3 sequence: CSARVGGSRTDTQYF. The CDR3 DNA follows: TGCAGTGCTAGAGTGGGCGGGAGCAGGACAGATACGCAGTATTTT.

This clonotype appeared many times. The J gene is TRBJ1-4, the V gene TRBV18; D uncertain. The V and J ends lost 2 bases and 6 bases respectively, with 10 bases between them. The CDR3 spans 14 residues. Germline V gene lookup returns CDR1 KGHSH and CDR2 LQKENI. The CDR3 DNA sequence: TGTGCCAGCTCACCAGGGCAGGCCCATGAAAAACTGTTTTTT. Its translation is CASSPGQAHEKLFF.

This clonotype showed up just a few times. This sequence joins TRBV29-1 and TRBJ2-3, with TRBD2 matching over 7 bases. The CDR3 is 10 residues long. The germline CDR1 and CDR2 sequences are SQVTM and ANQGSEA. J gave up 5 bases and V 8 bases, and 1 base lay outside the gene matches. This CDR3 is CSPGGDTQYF. The DNA of the CDR3 is TGCAGCCCGGGGGGAGATACGCAGTATTTT.

This clonotype was seen only a few times. The J gene is TRBJ2-6, the V gene TRBV25-1; the D gene is possibly TRBD2 (5 bases). With 2 bases removed from V and 2 bases from J, the gap between germline ends came to 19 bases. The CDR3 consists of 19 residues. Germline V gene data show CDR1 as MGHDK and CDR2 as SYGVNS. CDR3 sequence (DNA): TGTGCCAGCAGTGAAGGTGCCGGGCGGGTCCTAACTGGGGCCAACGTCCTGACTTTC. It encodes CASSEGAGRVLTGANVLTF. The entire variable domain, with the rest obtained from reference TRBV25-1 and TRBJ2-6, is as follows: EADIYQTPRYLVIGTGKKITLECSQTMGHDKMYWYQQDPGMELHLIHYSYGVNSTEKGDLSSESTVSRIRTEHFPLTLESARPSHTSQYLCASSEGAGRVLTGANVLTFGAGSRLTVL.

This clonotype was recorded at least ten times. This chain uses TRBV5-1 with TRBJ1-5; D might be TRBD1 (6 bases). The V gene lost 2 bases and the J gene lost 2 bases, with 14 bases spanning the gap. CDR1 SGHRS and CDR2 YFSETQ come from the germline V gene. The length of the CDR3 is 16 residues. CDR3 in amino acids: CASSLGQPGGNQPQHF. CDR3 DNA: TGCGCCAGCAGCTTAGGACAGCCCGGGGGCAATCAGCCCCAGCATTTT.

The chain carries TRBV20-1 and TRBJ1-5, with a weak D call TRBD1 (6 bases). The CDR3 extends over 14 amino acids. Germline CDR1 DFQATT, CDR2 SNEGSKA (reference sequence). V dropped 5 bases and J dropped 8 bases, with 19 bases sitting between them. CDR3 sequence (DNA): TGCAGTGCTTCGACAGGTTTCGAGGCTGAGCCCCAGCATTTT. Translation: CSASTGFEAEPQHF.

This clonotype was recorded at least ten times. The chain joins TRBV12-3 or TRBV12-4 to TRBJ2-6; 13 nucleotides line up with TRBD2. This CDR3 is 19 amino acids long. V shed 5 bases and J 0 bases; nucleotides not matched to a gene: 7. The DNA of the CDR3 is TGTGCCAGCAGTCCGGGACTAGCGGGACGTAGCTCTGGGGCCAACGTCCTGACTTTC. It yields the protein CASSPGLAGRSSGANVLTF.

Here the CDR3 reads CATSDPKFSGLNTGELFF. CDR3 DNA: TGTGCCACCAGTGATCCCAAGTTTTCTGGCCTGAACACCGGGGAGCTGTTTTTT. J is TRBJ2-2 and V is TRBV24-1; D is undetermined. Germline values: CDR1 KGHDR, CDR2 SFDVKD. The CDR3 sequence is 18 residues long. V was pared by 3 bases and J by 1 base, with 17 bases between.

V is TRBV27 and J is TRBJ2-2; the match to TRBD2 covers 10 bases. Germline trimming cut 5 bases from V and 7 bases from J; bases unmatched to any gene: 13. This CDR3 comprises 17 residues. Germline CDR1 MNHEY, CDR2 SMNVEV (reference sequence). CDR3 nucleotide sequence: TGTGCCAGCAGTGCCCCGGGGCTAGCGGGAGTGCACGGGGAGCTGTTTTTT. Amino acids: CASSAPGLAGVHGELFF.

For this clonotype: A much larger clone differs by one base, so this may be a read error. The V call is TRBV5-1, the J call TRBJ2-1, with D uncertain. Germline V gives CDR1 SGHRS, CDR2 YFSETQ. The CDR3 runs 13 residues. Trimming cost V 0 bases and J 10 bases, with 11 bases left between them. CDR3 coding DNA: TGCGCCAGCAGCTTGGTCCCCACGCAGGAGCAGTTCTTC. Amino acid sequence: CASSLVPTQEQFF. The entire variable domain, with the rest obtained from reference TRBV5-1 and TRBJ2-1, is as follows: KAGVTQTPRYLIKTRGQQVTLSCSPISGHRSVSWYQQTPGQGLQFLFEYFSETQRNKGNFPGRFSGRQFSNSRSEMNVSTLELGDSALYLCASSLVPTQEQFFGPGTRLTVL.